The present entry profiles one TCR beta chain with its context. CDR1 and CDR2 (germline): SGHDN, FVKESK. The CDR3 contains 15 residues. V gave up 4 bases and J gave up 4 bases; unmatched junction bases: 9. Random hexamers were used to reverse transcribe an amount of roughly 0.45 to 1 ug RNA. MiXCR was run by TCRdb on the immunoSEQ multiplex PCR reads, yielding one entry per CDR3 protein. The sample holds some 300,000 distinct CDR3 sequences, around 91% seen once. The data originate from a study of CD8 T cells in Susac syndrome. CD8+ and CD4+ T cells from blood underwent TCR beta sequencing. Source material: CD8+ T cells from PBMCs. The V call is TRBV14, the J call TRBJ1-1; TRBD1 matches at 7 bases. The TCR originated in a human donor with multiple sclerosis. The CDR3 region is CASSPLTGPSTEAFF. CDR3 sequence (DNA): TGTGCCAGCAGCCCCCTGACAGGGCCGAGCACTGAAGCTTTCTTT.